This T cell receptor (beta chain) was sequenced in a study of cytomegalovirus exposure and HLA in healthy donors. The overall study: There were roughly 120 million unique TCR beta sequences, drawn from roughly 200 million T cells, in an earlier analysis.

Vbeta (60) and Jbeta (13) primers were used in the PCR. This table comes from immunoSEQ multiplex PCR, and its TCRdb copy is limited to in-frame clones, with some not included. Of some 120,000 clones listed, around two thirds were seen once; the top ten hold roughly 9.7%. As to this clone: Its specificity is unknown.

Notes on the study in general: Analyzed later, most CMV-associated TCR beta chains appeared HLA-restricted. Another analysis was done later, and it associated 15,000 to 20,000 TCR beta sequences with HLA alleles at 0.05 false discovery rate.

The CDR3 has 17 amino acids. The germline gives CDR1 MDHEN, CDR2 SYDVKM. V was shortened by 4 bases and J by 1 base, with 17 bases between the two germline ends. The clonotype originates from a woman in her thirties or forties in good health and CMV-seropositive. V and J are TRBV28 and TRBJ2-4; tentatively, D is TRBD2 (6 bases). Sequenced sample: PBMCs. The DNA of the CDR3 is TGTGCCAGCAGTTCCAGGACCGGGGGATCGGCCAAAAACATTCAGTACTTC. Amino acids: CASSSRTGGSAKNIQYF.